This T cell receptor (beta chain) stems from a study of CD8 T cells in Susac syndrome. With random hexamers, roughly 0.45 to 1 ug RNA was reverse transcribed. TCRdb called the immunoSEQ multiplex PCR reads again in MiXCR, with one record for every CDR3 protein. The table has more than 250,000 distinct CDR3 sequences, roughly nine tenths seen once. The clonotype was recovered from a human donor with multiple sclerosis. The specimen was CD4+ T cells from PBMCs.

Written as DNA, the CDR3 is TGTGCCAGCAGCTTGACAGGGGGCAGGAGAGATACGCAGTATTTT. Protein product: CASSLTGGRRDTQYF. The chain has TRBV7-2 and TRBJ2-3; 10 bases line up with TRBD1. Germline V lookup: CDR1 SGHTA, CDR2 FQGNSA. The J segment lost 5 bases and the V segment lost 3 bases, leaving 5 bases of the junction unmatched. The length of the CDR3 is 15 residues.